These T cell receptor beta chains were read from a single sample in a study of blood T cell repertoires in COVID-19. TCRdb's table, derived via immunoSEQ multiplex PCR, lists solely in-frame clones and lacks some. Seen here are 300,000 to 350,000 clones, 85% to 90% observed once, and the top ten hold approximately 0.97%. The specimen sequenced was PBMCs or T cells enriched from blood (not recorded which). These receptors all stem from a woman aged 25 to 39 who had been exposed to COVID-19. Each CDR3 is given with its conserved first and last residue. A D gene is named only where the DNA matches it firmly. Not every row has a clone size; where given, it reads once, few, many or a size class.

NA | NA | TRBJ2-1 | TRBV7-9 | TGTGCCAGCAGCTTAGGGGGACTTGAGCAGTTCTTC | CASSLGGLEQFF
NA | NA | TRBJ1-3 | TRBV11-2 | TGTGCCAGCAGCTTACCGGACTTCGGAAACACCATATATTTT | CASSLPDFGNTIYF
NA | few | TRBJ1-5 | TRBV19 | TGTGCCAGTAGTATTACGGCGGGAGATCAGCCCCAGCATTTT | CASSITAGDQPQHF
NA | NA | TRBJ2-7 | TRBV13 | TGTGCCAGCAGTTCCGCCCAGTGGGCCCTCTCCTACGAGCAGTACTTC | CASSSAQWALSYEQYF
NA | NA | TRBJ1-2 | TRBV21-1 | TGTGCCAGCAAAGAGTGGCAGGGGCCCAACTATGGCTACACCTTC | CASKEWQGPNYGYTF
NA | once | TRBJ2-2 | TRBV29-1 | TGCAGCGCCCGACTTGGGGCCCGGGAGCTGTTTTTT | CSARLGARELFF
TRBD2 | once | TRBJ2-7 | TRBV5-8 | TGTGCCAGCAGCCGGGGTGGACTAGAGGCTGACGAGCAGTACTTC | CASSRGGLEADEQYF
TRBD2 | NA | TRBJ2-3 | TRBV28 | TGTGCCAGCAGTTTTCCGAGCGGGAGTCGATATACGCAGTATTTT | CASSFPSGSRYTQYF
NA | NA | TRBJ1-2 | TRBV4-2 | TGTGCCAGCAGCCAAATTGGATCGGGGGGGGCTAACTATGGCTACACCTTC | CASSQIGSGGANYGYTF
NA | NA | TRBJ2-7 | TRBV9 | TGTGCCAGCAGTCTGGGCGCGGACATTACCTACGAGCAGTACTTC | CASSLGADITYEQYF
NA | NA | TRBJ2-2 | TRBV18 | TGTGCCAGCTCACCAACGACAGGATCGAACACCGGGGAGCTGTTTTTT | CASSPTTGSNTGELFF
TRBD1 | NA | TRBJ2-1 | TRBV18 | TGTGCCAGCTCACCAGACAGAGGGGGCCTCGGGGAGCAGTTCTTC | CASSPDRGGLGEQFF
TRBD1 | few | TRBJ2-2 | TRBV6-5 | TGTGCCAGCAACACCGGGACAGGGAACACCGGGGAGCTGTTTTTT | CASNTGTGNTGELFF
TRBD2 | NA | TRBJ2-7 | TRBV23-1 | TGCGCCAGCAGTCAATGCAAACCGACGGGAGGGCCCCCAGAGCAGTACTTC | CASSQCKPTGGPPEQYF
NA | NA | TRBJ2-3 | TRBV7-8 | TGTGCCAGCAGCTTTAGTCGGGAACGGACAGATACGCAGTATTTT | CASSFSRERTDTQYF
NA | NA | TRBJ2-2 | TRBV10-3 | TGTGCCATCAGTGTGATGGACTATCCGAACACCGGGGAGCTGTTTTTT | CAISVMDYPNTGELFF
NA | NA | TRBJ1-1 | TRBV11-3 | TGTGCCAGCAGCCGGAACACTGAAGCTTTCTTT | CASSRNTEAFF
TRBD1 | NA | TRBJ1-2 | TRBV6-5 | TGTGCCGTCACCACCGGGACAGCTTCTAACTATGGCTACACCTTC | CAVTTGTASNYGYTF
NA | NA | TRBJ1-4 | TRBV18 | TGTGCCAGCTCACCAGGGGGCGCGGAAAAACTGTTTTTT | CASSPGGAEKLFF
TRBD1 | NA | TRBJ2-2 | TRBV10-1 | TGCGCCAGCAGTCCCGGGACAGGGGTGCTCACCGGGGAGCTGTTTTTT | CASSPGTGVLTGELFF
TRBD1 | NA | TRBJ2-7 | TRBV28 | TGTGCCAGCAGTCAAGGGGACAGGGGTTACGAGCAGTACTTC | CASSQGDRGYEQYF
TRBD2 | NA | TRBJ2-1 | TRBV4-1 | TGCGCCAGCAGCCAGGAATCCTGGACTAGCTCAGTGAATGAGCAGTTCTTC | CASSQESWTSSVNEQFF
NA | NA | TRBJ2-3 | TRBV12-3/TRBV12-4 | TGTGCCAGCAGTTTAAGCGGGCCGGATACGCAGTATTTT | CASSLSGPDTQYF
TRBD1 | NA | TRBJ2-7 | TRBV2 | TGTGCCAGCAGTCCCCCGGGGCAGGGGGCAGGCGAGCAGTACTTC | CASSPPGQGAGEQYF
TRBD1 | NA | TRBJ1-1 | TRBV5-1 | TGCGCCAGCAGCACCGGGACAGGGGCTGAAGCTTTCTTT | CASSTGTGAEAFF
NA | NA | TRBJ1-2 | TRBV12-3/TRBV12-4 | TGTGCCAGCAGTTTTCCCGACTATGGCTACACCTTC | CASSFPDYGYTF
NA | few | TRBJ1-4 | TRBV28 | TGTGCCAGCAGTTTCCAGGGGAATGAAAAACTGTTTTTT | CASSFQGNEKLFF
TRBD1 | NA | TRBJ1-2 | TRBV2 | TGTGCCAGCAACCCCAGGGGGCCCGGAGGCTACACCTTC | CASNPRGPGGYTF
TRBD2 | once | TRBJ2-7 | TRBV7-3 | TGTGCCAGCAGCTCCTCCGGTGGCGGGAGCTACGAGCAGTACTTC | CASSSSGGGSYEQYF
NA | NA | TRBJ1-1 | TRBV29-1 | TGCAGCGCTTTGCGGAGTAACACTGAAGCTTTCTTT | CSALRSNTEAFF
NA | NA | TRBJ1-1 | TRBV6-6 | TGTGCCAGCAGTTACTCCCTGGGAGAACTAGGTGAAGCTTTCTTT | CASSYSLGELGEAFF
TRBD1 | NA | TRBJ1-1 | TRBV10-3 | TGTGCCATCCAGAGACAGGGGGCGTGGAGCACTGAAGCTTTCTTT | CAIQRQGAWSTEAFF
NA | NA | TRBJ1-2 | TRBV7-8 | TGTGCCAGCAGCAAAGGACTTGAGGGCGGAGGCTACACCTTC | CASSKGLEGGGYTF
TRBD2 | NA | TRBJ2-1 | TRBV27 | TGTGCCAGCAGTTTACACCCCCCGGAGCGGGAGTTTCAGTTCTTC | CASSLHPPEREFQFF
TRBD2 | once | TRBJ2-7 | TRBV28 | TGTGCCAGTAATAGCGGGAGGGCCGGTTACGAGCAGTACTTC | CASNSGRAGYEQYF
NA | NA | TRBJ1-2 | TRBV28 | TGTGCCAGCAGTTTGTCGGGACTCCGAGGCTACACCTTC | CASSLSGLRGYTF
TRBD1 | NA | TRBJ2-2 | TRBV29-1 | TGCAGCGGAAAGACAGGGGGCACCGGGGAGCTGTTTTTT | CSGKTGGTGELFF
TRBD2 | NA | TRBJ2-1 | TRBV29-1 | TGCAGCGTTGCCCTGGGACTAGCGGGAGTATTTGAGCAGTTCTTC | CSVALGLAGVFEQFF
NA | NA | TRBJ2-7 | TRBV20-1 | TGCAGTGCTAGTGTAGTTTCCCTGTACGAGCAGTACTTC | CSASVVSLYEQYF
NA | NA | TRBJ1-1 | TRBV3-1/TRBV3-2 | TGTGCCAGCAGCCAAGTTAGGGGGTTTTCTTCGGTCACTGAAGCTTTCTTT | CASSQVRGFSSVTEAFF
TRBD2 | NA | TRBJ2-1 | TRBV13 | TGTGCCACCGCGATTTCCCTGACTAGCGGGAGAAGGGGGGGTGAGCAGTTCTTC | CATAISLTSGRRGGEQFF
NA | NA | TRBJ2-1 | TRBV7-9 | TGTGCCAGCAGCTTCGTCGGCAATGAGCAGTTCTTC | CASSFVGNEQFF
TRBD1 | NA | TRBJ2-3 | TRBV7-3 | TGTGCCAGCAGCGGTGGACAGGGGATAAGCACAGATACGCAGTATTTT | CASSGGQGISTDTQYF
TRBD1 | NA | TRBJ2-5 | TRBV5-5 | TGTGCCAGCAGCCCAAAGAGACAGGGGGCTCCCCAAGAGACCCAGTACTTC | CASSPKRQGAPQETQYF
TRBD1 | NA | TRBJ2-5 | TRBV28 | TGTGCCAGCAGTGTCCCCGGGACAGGGGGCCTCCATGGGGAGACCCAGTACTTC | CASSVPGTGGLHGETQYF
NA | NA | TRBJ2-7 | TRBV13 | TGTGCCAGCAGCTCCGGGAGTGTAAACTCCTACGAGCAGTACTTC | CASSSGSVNSYEQYF
TRBD2 | NA | TRBJ2-7 | TRBV7-9 | TGTGCCAGCAGCTTGGGACTAGCGTCAGTTCCTTCGGGGGACGAGCAGTACTTC | CASSLGLASVPSGDEQYF
TRBD2 | NA | TRBJ2-2 | TRBV27 | TGTGCCAGCAGTCTAGCGGGGAACACCGGGGAGCTGTTTTTT | CASSLAGNTGELFF
TRBD1 | NA | TRBJ1-2 | TRBV10-3 | TGTGCCATCAGTGGGGGACAGGGGGCGGTCTACACCTTC | CAISGGQGAVYTF